Listed below are T cell receptor beta chains from one sample, sequenced in a study of regulatory T cells in long-lasting Graves disease. Each CDR3 protein gets one entry after TCRdb re-called the multiplex PCR reads with MiXCR. The sample lists some 220,000 distinct CDR3 sequences; roughly 19% were seen once. The sample also formed part of further work on T cells in Graves' hyperthyroidism and ophthalmopathy.

This specimen was peripheral blood mononuclear cells (PBMCs), taken at new diagnosis, from a patient treated with antithyroid drugs. Every receptor here comes from a woman aged 25 to 45 with Graves disease. CDR3s include the opening cysteine and the closing phenylalanine or tryptophan. D genes are given only for firm matches. Clone sizes are given selectively: once, few, many, or a class where the clone is expanded.

j_call d_call clone_size v_call cdr3_aa cdr3_nt
TRBJ1-1 TRBD1 many TRBV5-6 CASSRTGGNTEAFF TGTGCCAGCAGCCGGACAGGGGGGAACACTGAAGCTTTCTTT
TRBJ2-2 . many TRBV30 CAWTWRVDTGELFF TGTGCCTGGACCTGGCGGGTGGACACCGGGGAGCTGTTTTTT
TRBJ1-2 TRBD1 many TRBV6-1 CASSGGPGQGDYGYTF TGTGCCAGCAGTGGGGGACCGGGACAGGGGGACTATGGCTACACCTTC
TRBJ2-7 . many TRBV20-1 CSVEVGTGGYSYEQYF TGCAGTGTTGAAGTCGGAACCGGAGGGTATTCCTACGAGCAGTACTTC
TRBJ2-7 . . TRBV11-2 CASSLGMSGHPYEQYF TGTGCCAGCAGCTTAGGGATGTCGGGACACCCCTACGAGCAGTACTTC
TRBJ2-3 TRBD1 many TRBV6-1 CASRATTGADLTDTQYF TGTGCCAGCAGAGCTACGACAGGGGCGGACCTCACAGATACGCAGTATTTT
TRBJ2-7 . many TRBV20-1 CSARDRNILYEQYF TGCAGTGCTAGAGATCGTAACATTCTCTACGAGCAGTACTTC
TRBJ1-5 TRBD1 many TRBV27 CASGRDRDRPQHF TGTGCCAGCGGGAGGGACAGGGATCGGCCCCAGCATTTT
TRBJ2-7 . many TRBV5-6 CASSLQGSYEQYF TGTGCCAGCAGCTTGCAGGGTAGCTACGAGCAGTACTTC
TRBJ2-6 . many TRBV7-3 CASSHDGGSGANVLTF TGTGCCAGCAGCCACGACGGTGGTTCTGGGGCCAACGTCCTGACTTTC
TRBJ2-2 . many TRBV5-6 CASSLVGPANTGELFF TGTGCCAGCAGCTTGGTAGGACCTGCGAACACCGGGGAGCTGTTTTTT
TRBJ2-7 . few TRBV9 CASTPLTVYEQYF TGTGCCAGCACCCCGCTCACAGTTTACGAGCAGTACTTC
TRBJ2-1 . once TRBV11-2 CASSLGRLVVYNEQFF TGTGCCAGCAGCTTAGGTAGACTAGTTGTTTACAATGAGCAGTTCTTC
TRBJ2-7 . many TRBV19 CASEGGGKPYEQYF TGTGCCAGTGAAGGAGGAGGCAAACCCTACGAGCAGTACTTC
TRBJ2-7 . many TRBV11-2 CASSVQGPSYEQYF TGTGCCAGCAGCGTCCAGGGACCCTCCTACGAGCAGTACTTC
TRBJ2-2 . many TRBV6-4 CASSESGTGELFF TGTGCCAGCAGTGAGAGCGGCACCGGGGAGCTGTTTTTT
TRBJ2-3 . many TRBV19 CASSPAARFTDTQYF TGTGCCAGTAGTCCTGCGGCTAGATTCACAGATACGCAGTATTTT
TRBJ1-1 . many TRBV19 CASKIEAMNTEAFF TGTGCCAGTAAGATTGAGGCGATGAACACTGAAGCTTTCTTT
TRBJ1-5 . many TRBV12-3/TRBV12-4 CASSLAGGSGPQHF TGTGCCAGCAGTTTAGCAGGAGGGTCCGGGCCCCAGCATTTT
TRBJ1-2 . many TRBV30 CAWSPADYGYTF TGTGCCTGGAGTCCCGCGGACTATGGCTACACCTTC
TRBJ2-1 . many TRBV7-9 CASSHLIRTDNEQFF TGTGCCAGCAGCCACCTAATACGGACCGACAATGAGCAGTTCTTC
TRBJ2-1 . many TRBV20-1 CSAPGPADYNEQFF TGCAGTGCTCCTGGACCGGCGGACTACAATGAGCAGTTCTTC
TRBJ2-1 TRBD1 . TRBV10-3 CAISERTGTPYNEQFF TGTGCCATCAGTGAGAGGACAGGGACCCCGTACAATGAGCAGTTCTTC
TRBJ2-2 . many TRBV11-3 CASSWGLSNTGELFF TGTGCCAGCAGCTGGGGACTCTCAAACACCGGGGAGCTGTTTTTT
TRBJ1-1 TRBD1 few TRBV5-5 CASSAGQGRTEAFF TGTGCCAGCAGCGCAGGACAGGGTCGAACTGAAGCTTTCTTT
TRBJ2-7 . . TRBV30 CAFSVWGPRGYEQYF TGTGCTTTTTCAGTTTGGGGTCCTAGGGGCTACGAGCAGTACTTC
TRBJ1-5 TRBD1 . TRBV27 CASSLETGTGDQPQHF TGTGCCAGCAGTTTAGAGACCGGGACAGGTGATCAGCCCCAGCATTTT
TRBJ2-3 . many TRBV12-3/TRBV12-4 CASSFATDTQYF TGTGCCAGCAGTTTTGCGACAGATACGCAGTATTTT
TRBJ2-3 TRBD1 . TRBV30 CAWSSDWTGWSTDTQYF TGTGCCTGGAGCTCCGACTGGACAGGGTGGAGCACAGATACGCAGTATTTT
TRBJ2-5 . many TRBV7-6 CASSRRGLSEGVTQYF TGTGCCAGCAGCCGGAGGGGCCTGTCGGAAGGGGTGACCCAGTACTTC
TRBJ2-3 . many TRBV3-1 CASSQDKSRGPDTQYF TGTGCCAGCAGCCAAGATAAGAGTCGGGGGCCCGATACGCAGTATTTT
TRBJ2-6 . . TRBV2 CASRAGGAIGANVLTF TGTGCCAGCAGGGCTGGGGGCGCAATTGGGGCCAACGTCCTGACTTTC
TRBJ1-6 TRBD1 many TRBV6-1 CANQRLTGGIGSPLHF TGTGCCAACCAACGTTTGACAGGGGGCATAGGGTCACCCCTCCACTTT
TRBJ2-3 TRBD2 many TRBV2 CASSDYSGRGTQYF TGTGCCAGCAGTGATTATAGCGGGAGAGGTACGCAGTATTTT
TRBJ2-2 . . TRBV6-1 CASTPRGLGVTGELFF TGTGCCAGCACCCCTCGAGGCCTAGGAGTAACCGGGGAGCTGTTTTTT
TRBJ2-3 TRBD2 many TRBV12-3/TRBV12-4 CAGSPLAGSTDTQYF TGTGCCGGCAGTCCGCTAGCGGGGAGCACAGATACGCAGTATTTT
TRBJ2-7 TRBD2 . TRBV5-1 CASSLSSGTYEQYF TGCGCCAGCAGCTTGTCTAGCGGCACCTACGAGCAGTACTTC
TRBJ2-1 TRBD2 . TRBV5-1 CASSVSQTSEQFF TGCGCCAGCAGCGTTAGCCAGACTAGCGAGCAGTTCTTC
TRBJ2-5 TRBD1 many TRBV7-9 CASSSRGRGETQYF TGTGCCAGCAGCTCCAGGGGGCGAGGAGAGACCCAGTACTTC
TRBJ1-5 TRBD1 many TRBV2 CASSERTGDQPQHF TGTGCCAGCAGTGAAAGGACAGGTGACCAGCCCCAGCATTTT
TRBJ1-5 . many TRBV19 CASSIPLQPGHQPQHF TGTGCCAGTAGTATACCTTTGCAACCGGGACATCAGCCCCAGCATTTT
TRBJ1-1 . . TRBV4-1 CASRNRAMNTEAFF TGCGCCAGCAGAAACAGGGCCATGAACACTGAAGCTTTCTTT
TRBJ2-1 TRBD2 many TRBV3-1 CASSPDRPTSGRLGNEQFF TGTGCCAGCAGCCCGGACCGACCGACTAGCGGGAGGTTAGGGAATGAGCAGTTCTTC
TRBJ1-1 TRBD1 many TRBV6-1 CASRKDRVDFAEAFF TGTGCCAGCAGAAAAGACAGGGTGGATTTCGCTGAAGCTTTCTTT
TRBJ1-6 . many TRBV24-1 CATSDWQGNNSPLHF TGTGCCACCAGTGATTGGCAGGGCAATAATTCACCCCTCCACTTT
TRBJ2-3 TRBD1 many TRBV3-1 CASSRGTGIGTDTQYF TGTGCCAGCAGTCGTGGGACAGGGATTGGCACAGATACGCAGTATTTT
TRBJ2-6 . . TRBV2 CASSDVQGANVLTF TGTGCCAGCAGTGATGTCCAGGGGGCCAACGTCCTGACTTTC
TRBJ1-6 . few TRBV12-5 CASGLVLQGSSPLHF TGTGCTAGTGGTTTGGTACTTCAGGGCTCTTCACCCCTCCACTTT
TRBJ1-6 TRBD1 many TRBV2 CASRATGFGSPLHF TGTGCCAGCAGGGCGACAGGGTTTGGTTCACCCCTCCACTTT
TRBJ1-1 TRBD1 many TRBV2 CASRRGQGRTEAFF TGTGCCAGCAGGAGGGGACAGGGGAGAACTGAAGCTTTCTTT
TRBJ2-2 TRBD1 many TRBV28 CASRSGTATGELFF TGTGCCAGCAGATCCGGGACAGCCACCGGGGAGCTGTTTTTT
TRBJ1-3 . few TRBV6-1 CASRASNTIYF TGTGCCAGCAGAGCATCAAACACCATATATTTT